This T cell receptor (beta chain) was identified during a study of cytomegalovirus exposure and HLA in healthy donors. Whole-study context: The 666 first-cohort repertoires shared a platform with the approximately 110 validation repertoires, as reported in a later analysis. Notes on the study in general: First-cohort TCR clusters tended to co-occur in the approximately 110 validation repertoires, a later analysis found. With high specificity and sensitivity, the classifier reportedly diagnosed cytomegalovirus status. The listing of approximately 160 TCR beta chains classed them as cytomegalovirus-associated.

Produced via immunoSEQ multiplex PCR; TCRdb's table is partial and in-frame only. The sample lists about 150,000 clones; just over 85% were seen once. With regard to this clone: Its antigen is unidentified.

There are 16 residues in the CDR3. The V and J ends lost 0 bases and 3 bases, in that order; junction bases with no gene match: 2. Germline assignment: CDR1 SGDLS and CDR2 YYNGEE. Sequences were obtained from PBMCs. This sequence was found in a human donor in good health. This chain connects TRBV9 to TRBJ2-1, with 11 nucleotides matching TRBD1. The CDR3 nucleotides are TGTGCCAGCAGCGTAGGGGGGACAGGGGGCTACAATGAGCAGTTCTTC. The encoded protein is CASSVGGTGGYNEQFF.